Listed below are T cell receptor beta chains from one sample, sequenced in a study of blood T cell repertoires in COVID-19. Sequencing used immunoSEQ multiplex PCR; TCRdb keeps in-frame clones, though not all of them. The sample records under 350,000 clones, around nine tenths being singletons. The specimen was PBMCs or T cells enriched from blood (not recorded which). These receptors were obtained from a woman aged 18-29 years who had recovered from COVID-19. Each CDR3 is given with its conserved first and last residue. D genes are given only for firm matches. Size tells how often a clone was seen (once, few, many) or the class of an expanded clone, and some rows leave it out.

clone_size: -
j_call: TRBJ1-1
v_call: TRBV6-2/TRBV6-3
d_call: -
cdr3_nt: TGTGCCAGCAGTACGGGTTCCGCTGAAGCTTTCTTT
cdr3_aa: CASSTGSAEAFF

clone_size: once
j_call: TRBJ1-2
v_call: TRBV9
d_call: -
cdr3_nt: TGTGCCAGCAGCGCTCAAAGGGGATTTTATGGCTATGGCTACACCTTC
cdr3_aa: CASSAQRGFYGYGYTF

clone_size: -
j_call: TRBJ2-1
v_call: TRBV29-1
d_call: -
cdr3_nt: TGCAGCGTTCGGGACAATGAGCAGTTCTTC
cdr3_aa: CSVRDNEQFF

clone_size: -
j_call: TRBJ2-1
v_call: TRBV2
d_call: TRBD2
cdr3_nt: TGTGCCAGCATAGGAACTAGCGGGAGTGAAAATGAGCAGTTCTTC
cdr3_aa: CASIGTSGSENEQFF

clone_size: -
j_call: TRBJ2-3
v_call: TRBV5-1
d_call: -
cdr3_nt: TGCGCCAGCAGCTTGATAGCGCCAAACACAGATACGCAGTATTTT
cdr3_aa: CASSLIAPNTDTQYF

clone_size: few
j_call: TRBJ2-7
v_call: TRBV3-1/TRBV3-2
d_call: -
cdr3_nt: TGTGCCAGCAGCCAGGTTAACTTGGCCTACGAGCAGTACTTC
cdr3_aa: CASSQVNLAYEQYF

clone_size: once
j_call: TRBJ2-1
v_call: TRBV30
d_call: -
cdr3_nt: TGTGCCTGGAGTGAACTCCCGGGCGAGAGAGGGAATGAGCAGTTCTTC
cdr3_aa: CAWSELPGERGNEQFF

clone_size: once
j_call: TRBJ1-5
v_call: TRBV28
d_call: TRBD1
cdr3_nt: TGTGCCAGCAGGGCCGACAGGGGGCGTCTCGACGGCCAGCCCCAGCATTTT
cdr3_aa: CASRADRGRLDGQPQHF

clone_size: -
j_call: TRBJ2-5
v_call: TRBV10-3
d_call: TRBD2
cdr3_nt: TGTGCCATCAGTGAGTCGGTATCCGGGACTAGCGGGGGGGCCTACTTC
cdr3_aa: CAISESVSGTSGGAYF

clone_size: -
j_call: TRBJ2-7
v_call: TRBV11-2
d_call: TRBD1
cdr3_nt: TGTGCCAGCAGCTCGGGGACAGGGATCTACGAGCAGTACTTC
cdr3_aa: CASSSGTGIYEQYF

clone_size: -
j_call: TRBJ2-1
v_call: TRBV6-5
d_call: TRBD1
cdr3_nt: TGTGCCAGCAGCTTGGACAGGGGGGCGTTAAATGAGCAGTTCTTC
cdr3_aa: CASSLDRGALNEQFF

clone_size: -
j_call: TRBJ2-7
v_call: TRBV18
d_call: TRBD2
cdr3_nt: TGTGCCAGCTCACCCGTTCTGGTAGCGGGGGCCTCCTACGAGCAGTACTTC
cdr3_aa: CASSPVLVAGASYEQYF

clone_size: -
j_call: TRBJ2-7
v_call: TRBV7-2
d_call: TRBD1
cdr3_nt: TGTGCCAGCAGCCCACCTTACCGGGACAGGGGTGACGAGCAGTACTTC
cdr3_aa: CASSPPYRDRGDEQYF

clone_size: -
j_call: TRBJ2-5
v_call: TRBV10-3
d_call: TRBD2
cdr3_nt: TGTGCCATCAGTGAGTCGTTAGCGGGATCAGAGACCCAGTACTTC
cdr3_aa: CAISESLAGSETQYF

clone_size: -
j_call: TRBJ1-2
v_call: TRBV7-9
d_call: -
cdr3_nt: TGTGCCAGCAGCACCCAACAGAGTTTTATCTATGGCTACACCTTC
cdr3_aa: CASSTQQSFIYGYTF

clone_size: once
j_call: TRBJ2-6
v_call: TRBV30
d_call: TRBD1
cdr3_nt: TGTGCCTGGAGTGTACCCATGGGACAGATCATAACCTCTGGGGCCAACGTCCTGACTTTC
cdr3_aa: CAWSVPMGQIITSGANVLTF

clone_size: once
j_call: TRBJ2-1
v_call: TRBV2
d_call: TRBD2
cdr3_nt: TGTGCCAGTAAATCACGCCTAGCGGGAGGTTGGGTAGGTGAGCAGTTCTTC
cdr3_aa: CASKSRLAGGWVGEQFF

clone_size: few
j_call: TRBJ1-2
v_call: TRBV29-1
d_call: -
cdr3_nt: TGCAGCGTTGAAGCACTGACAAGGCGAGCTAACTATGGCTACACCTTC
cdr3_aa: CSVEALTRRANYGYTF

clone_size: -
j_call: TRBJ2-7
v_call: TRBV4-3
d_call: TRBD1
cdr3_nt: TGCGCCAGCAGCCATTCCGGGACAGGCGAATCCTACGAGCAGTACTTC
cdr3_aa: CASSHSGTGESYEQYF

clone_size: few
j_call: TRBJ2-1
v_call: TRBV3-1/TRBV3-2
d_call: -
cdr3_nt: TGTGCCAGCAGCCAAGATTGGGGGGGCCACAATGAGCAGTTCTTC
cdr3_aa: CASSQDWGGHNEQFF

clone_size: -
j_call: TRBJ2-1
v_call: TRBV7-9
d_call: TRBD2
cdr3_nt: TGTGCCAGCAGCTTGCCGGCTGGACTAGCGGGAGGAAGCCAGTTCTTC
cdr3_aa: CASSLPAGLAGGSQFF

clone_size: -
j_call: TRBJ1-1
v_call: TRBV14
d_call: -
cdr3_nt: TGTGCCAGCAGCCAACGGCAGGGGTGGGTCACTGAAGCTTTCTTT
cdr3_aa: CASSQRQGWVTEAFF

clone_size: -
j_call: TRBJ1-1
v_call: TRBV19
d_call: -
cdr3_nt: TGTGCCAGCGTAAACGGTCTGTCGAACACTGAAGCTTTCTTT
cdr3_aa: CASVNGLSNTEAFF

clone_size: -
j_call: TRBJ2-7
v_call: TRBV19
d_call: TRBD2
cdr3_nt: TGTGCCAGTAGTATAGATGGGGGGGATCCCTACGAGCAGTACTTC
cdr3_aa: CASSIDGGDPYEQYF

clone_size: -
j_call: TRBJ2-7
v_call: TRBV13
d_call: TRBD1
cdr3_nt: TGTGCCAGCAGCCTAGGGGGACAGGGGTACGAGCAGTACTTC
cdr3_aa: CASSLGGQGYEQYF

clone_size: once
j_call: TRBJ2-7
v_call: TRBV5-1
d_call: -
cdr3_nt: TGCGCCAGCAGCTTGGAGGCGGGCGAGGTCTTCGAGCAGTACTTC
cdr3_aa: CASSLEAGEVFEQYF

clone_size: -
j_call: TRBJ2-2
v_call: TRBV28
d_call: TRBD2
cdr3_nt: TGTGCCAGCACTGTTAAAATAGCGGGAGGAGTCTTGGGGGAGCTGTTTTTT
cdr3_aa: CASTVKIAGGVLGELFF

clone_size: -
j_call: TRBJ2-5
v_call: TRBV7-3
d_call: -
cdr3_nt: TGTGCCAGCAGCTTAATAGCGAGGGAGACCCAGTACTTC
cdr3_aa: CASSLIARETQYF

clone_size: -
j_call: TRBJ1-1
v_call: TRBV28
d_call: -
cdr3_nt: TGTGCCAGCAGCCCCGTTGGGCAGGGAAACACTGAAGCTTTCTTT
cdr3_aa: CASSPVGQGNTEAFF

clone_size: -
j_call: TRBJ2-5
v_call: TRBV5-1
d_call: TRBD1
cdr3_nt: TGCGCCAGCAGCCTGACAGGGTCGGGGGAGACCCAGTACTTC
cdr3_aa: CASSLTGSGETQYF

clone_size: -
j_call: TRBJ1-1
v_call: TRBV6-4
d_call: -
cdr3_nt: TGTGCCAGCAGTCTGGACAGCCACACTGAAGCTTTCTTT
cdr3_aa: CASSLDSHTEAFF

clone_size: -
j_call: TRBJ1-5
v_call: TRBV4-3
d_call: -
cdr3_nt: TGCGCCAGCAGCCAAGATGTACCGGGACACCAATTCCAGCCCCAGCATTTT
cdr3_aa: CASSQDVPGHQFQPQHF

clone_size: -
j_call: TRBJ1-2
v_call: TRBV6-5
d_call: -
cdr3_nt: TGTGCCAGCAGTCAGGACTGGGAGGGAGGCTACACCTTC
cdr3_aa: CASSQDWEGGYTF

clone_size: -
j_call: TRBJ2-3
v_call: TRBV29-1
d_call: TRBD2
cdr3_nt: TGCAGCGTTCTTTGGGCGGACCTAGCGGGAGTCACAGATACGCAGTATTTT
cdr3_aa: CSVLWADLAGVTDTQYF

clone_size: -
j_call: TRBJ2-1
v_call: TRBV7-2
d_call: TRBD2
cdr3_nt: TGTGCCAGCAGCTTAGCTAGCGGGAGTTTCAATGAGCAGTTCTTC
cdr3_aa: CASSLASGSFNEQFF

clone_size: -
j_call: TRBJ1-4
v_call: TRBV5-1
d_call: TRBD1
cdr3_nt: TGCGCCAGCAGCTTGGGACAGGGGGCCTATGAAAAACTGTTTTTT
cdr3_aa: CASSLGQGAYEKLFF

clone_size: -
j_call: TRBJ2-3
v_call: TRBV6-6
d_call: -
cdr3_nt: TGTGCCAGCAACCGGGGTGCAAGCACAGATACGCAGTATTTT
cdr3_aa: CASNRGASTDTQYF

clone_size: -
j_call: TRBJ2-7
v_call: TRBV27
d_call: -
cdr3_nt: TGTGCCAGCAGTTTCGCGCCAGGGGACGAGCAGTACTTC
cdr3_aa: CASSFAPGDEQYF

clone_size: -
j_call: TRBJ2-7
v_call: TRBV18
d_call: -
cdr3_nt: TGTGCCAGCTCACCCGGCGGACAGTTCTTCCAACAATACGAGCAGTACTTC
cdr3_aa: CASSPGGQFFQQYEQYF

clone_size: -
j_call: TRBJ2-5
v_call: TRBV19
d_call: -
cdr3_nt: TGTGCCAGTAGTATTCGGGAGACCCAGTACTTC
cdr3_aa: CASSIRETQYF